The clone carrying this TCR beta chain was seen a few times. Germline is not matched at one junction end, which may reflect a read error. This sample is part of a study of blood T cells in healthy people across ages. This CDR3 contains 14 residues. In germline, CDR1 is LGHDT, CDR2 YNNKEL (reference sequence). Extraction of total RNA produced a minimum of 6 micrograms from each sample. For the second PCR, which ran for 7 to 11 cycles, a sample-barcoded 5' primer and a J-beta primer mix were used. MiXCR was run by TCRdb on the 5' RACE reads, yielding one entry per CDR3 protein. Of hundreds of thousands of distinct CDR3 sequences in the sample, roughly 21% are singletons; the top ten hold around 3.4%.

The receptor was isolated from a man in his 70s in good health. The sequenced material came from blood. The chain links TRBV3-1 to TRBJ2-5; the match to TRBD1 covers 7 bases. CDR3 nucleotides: TGTGTCAGCAGACTTTTGACAGGGAAGGAGACCCAGTACTTC. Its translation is CVSRLLTGKETQYF.